This is a list of T cell receptor beta chains from one sample in a study of blood T cells in healthy people across ages. Each CDR3 protein is one row after TCRdb ran MiXCR on the 5' RACE reads. The sample shows about 970,000 distinct CDR3 sequences, roughly 47% of them seen only once. The source material was blood. The receptors come from a woman aged 55-69 years in good health. Each CDR3 is given with its conserved first and last residue. The order of the fields is D gene, J gene, V gene, clone size, CDR3 DNA, CDR3 protein. D genes are given only for firm matches. The size entry is marked missing in some rows and otherwise reads once, few, many or a size class.

>NA|TRBJ2-3|TRBV12-3/TRBV12-4|NA
TGTGCCAGCAGTTTTGGAGGGAGTGTGATTTCTACAGATACGCAGTATTTT
CASSFGGSVISTDTQYF
>NA|TRBJ2-1|TRBV7-2|few
TGTGCCAGCAGCCCCCTGGGGGTCAGGGACAATGAGCAGTTCTTC
CASSPLGVRDNEQFF
>NA|TRBJ2-7|TRBV29-1|many
TGCAGCGTTGGGGAATTTGTAGCCATTAACGACGAGCAGTACTTC
CSVGEFVAINDEQYF
>NA|TRBJ1-2|TRBV29-1|many
TGCAGCGTTGAGGGTCCTGGTCACTACACCTTC
CSVEGPGHYTF
>TRBD2|TRBJ2-1|TRBV12-3/TRBV12-4|few
TGTGCCAGCAGCCTGTCGGGACTAGCGGGAATGAGATCTGAGCAGTTCTTC
CASSLSGLAGMRSEQFF
>NA|TRBJ1-1|TRBV3-1|NA
TGTGCCAGCAGCCAAGCTGGGCAGAACACTGAAGCTTTCTTT
CASSQAGQNTEAFF
>NA|TRBJ2-7|TRBV19|NA
TGTGCCAGTGGTAGAACCGCGGACTACGAGCAGTACTTC
CASGRTADYEQYF
>TRBD1|TRBJ2-7|TRBV14|NA
TGTGCCAGCAGCCAAGATCGTGGACAGGGCAGGGTCTACGAGCAGTACTTC
CASSQDRGQGRVYEQYF
>TRBD2|TRBJ2-5|TRBV2|NA
TGTGCCAGCAGACAGACTAGCGGGAGTGGGGAGACCCAGTACTTC
CASRQTSGSGETQYF
>NA|TRBJ2-5|TRBV4-2|few
TGTGCCAGCAGCCAAGGTATCGGGACGGGAGAGACCCAGTACTTC
CASSQGIGTGETQYF
>NA|TRBJ2-5|TRBV20-1|once
TGCAGTGCTATGAGCGATCAAGAGACCCAGTACTTC
CSAMSDQETQYF
>NA|TRBJ2-6|TRBV6-2/TRBV6-3|once
TGTACCAGCATAATTGGTGGTCTATCTGGGGCCAACGTCCTGACTTTC
CTSIIGGLSGANVLTF
>NA|TRBJ1-1|TRBV20-1|few
TGCAGTGCTTCGCATTTGAACACTGAAGCTTTCTTT
CSASHLNTEAFF
>NA|TRBJ2-3|TRBV9|once
TGTGCCAGCAGCCTACAAGGGCGGGCGACAGATACGCAGTATTTT
CASSLQGRATDTQYF
>TRBD2|TRBJ2-5|TRBV6-6|NA
TGTGCCAGCAGTGGACTAGCGGGAGGGACCCAGTACTTC
CASSGLAGGTQYF
>NA|TRBJ2-1|TRBV7-6|NA
TGTGCCAGCAGCCCTTCAAACAGTTACAATGAGCAGTTCTTC
CASSPSNSYNEQFF
>NA|TRBJ1-2|TRBV6-5|few
TGTGCCAGCAGCGCTACGGACGGCTATGGCTACACCTTC
CASSATDGYGYTF
>NA|TRBJ1-1|TRBV4-2|few
TGTGCCAGCAGCCAAGACGGTTTGGTGAACACTGAAGCTTTCTTT
CASSQDGLVNTEAFF
>TRBD1|TRBJ2-5|TRBV20-1|NA
TGCAGTGCAAATACAGGGGGCGAGGAGACCCAGTACTTC
CSANTGGEETQYF
>TRBD1|TRBJ1-2|TRBV20-1|many
TGCAGCGCACGGACAGGAAACTATGGCTACACCTTC
CSARTGNYGYTF
>NA|TRBJ2-3|TRBV7-3|few
TGTGCCAGCAGCCCGCAGGCCACAAGCAATACGCAGTATTTT
CASSPQATSNTQYF
>TRBD2|TRBJ2-1|TRBV27|NA
TGTGCCAGCAGTTTACGGGGGCTAGCGGGACCGCAGTTCTACAATGAGCAGTTCTTC
CASSLRGLAGPQFYNEQFF
>TRBD1|TRBJ1-4|TRBV10-3|NA
TGTGCCTTCCATGACAGGGAGTCTGAAAAACTGTTTTTT
CAFHDRESEKLFF
>NA|TRBJ1-2|TRBV29-1|NA
TGCAGCGTTGGGGGGCGGCTGGCCCACTCTGGCTACACCTTC
CSVGGRLAHSGYTF
>NA|TRBJ1-2|TRBV6-1|NA
TGTGCCAGCAAAACTCCGGGGGTCGACTATGGCTACACCTTC
CASKTPGVDYGYTF
>NA|TRBJ1-2|TRBV10-3|few
TGTGCCATCAGTGAGTCGTTTTCTGGGGCCTCCGGCTACACCTTC
CAISESFSGASGYTF
>TRBD2|TRBJ2-3|TRBV5-1|many
TGTGCCAGCAGCTTAAGCGGGACTAGCACAGATACGCAGTATTTT
CASSLSGTSTDTQYF
>TRBD1|TRBJ2-7|TRBV20-1|once
TGCAGTACTAGAGACGACAGGGGGACCTACGAGCAGTACTTC
CSTRDDRGTYEQYF
>TRBD1|TRBJ2-7|TRBV28|NA
TGTGCCAGCAGAAGACAGGGGCCCGAGCAGTACTTC
CASRRQGPEQYF
>TRBD2|TRBJ2-5|TRBV6-5|few
TGTGCCAGCGGGGCTATAGCGGGAACCCAAGAGACCCAGTACTTC
CASGAIAGTQETQYF
>NA|TRBJ2-5|TRBV28|once
TGTGCCAGCAGTTTTGGTCAGGGCTGGGAGACCCAGTACTTC
CASSFGQGWETQYF
>NA|TRBJ2-7|TRBV7-2|NA
TGTGCCAGCAGCTCGTTACAGGATCCCTACGAGCAGTACTTC
CASSSLQDPYEQYF
>NA|TRBJ1-1|TRBV7-6|NA
TGTGCCAGCAGCTTAACCCTTGGGGGAACTGAAGCTTTCTTT
CASSLTLGGTEAFF
>NA|TRBJ2-1|TRBV4-1|NA
TGCGCCAGCAGCCGAGCTATGGTCCCTGGGAGCGTCGTAGATGAGCAGTTCTTC
CASSRAMVPGSVVDEQFF
>NA|TRBJ2-5|TRBV10-3|NA
TGTGCCATCAGTGACGAGAGCCAAGAGACCCAGTACTTC
CAISDESQETQYF
>NA|TRBJ2-3|TRBV20-1|NA
TGCAGTGCCCTACCGACAGATACGCAGTATTTT
CSALPTDTQYF
>TRBD1|TRBJ1-5|TRBV20-1|few
TGCAGTGCTATGCTGGGGACAGGAGGCAATCAGCCCCAGCATTTT
CSAMLGTGGNQPQHF
>TRBD2|TRBJ2-5|TRBV6-2/TRBV6-3|NA
TGTGCCAGCAGACTAACTAGCGGGAGTTTCTACGAGCGGTACTTC
CASRLTSGSFYERYF
>TRBD1|TRBJ1-2|TRBV4-1|few
TGCGCCAGCAGACTACTCGGACAGGCTAACTATGGCTACACCTTC
CASRLLGQANYGYTF
>TRBD1|TRBJ2-7|TRBV5-1|NA
TGCGCCAGCAGGCATCGGGACAGGGGGCGTCAGTCCTACGAGCAGTACTTC
CASRHRDRGRQSYEQYF
>NA|TRBJ2-1|TRBV7-8|few
TGTGCCAGCAGCTTAGCGCTCGGGCAGGGGAGGTTCAGCGAGCAGTTCTTC
CASSLALGQGRFSEQFF
>TRBD2|TRBJ2-7|TRBV11-2|few
TGTGCCAGCAGCTCTTTCTCCGGGACTAGCGCCTACGAGCAGTACTTC
CASSSFSGTSAYEQYF
>NA|TRBJ2-3|TRBV29-1|NA
TGCAGCGTTGTGAGGTCCATCAGCACAGATACGCAGTATTTT
CSVVRSISTDTQYF
>TRBD1|TRBJ1-6|TRBV5-1|NA
TGCGCCAGCAGCCCGGAGGGACAGCTTAATTCACCCCTCCACTTT
CASSPEGQLNSPLHF